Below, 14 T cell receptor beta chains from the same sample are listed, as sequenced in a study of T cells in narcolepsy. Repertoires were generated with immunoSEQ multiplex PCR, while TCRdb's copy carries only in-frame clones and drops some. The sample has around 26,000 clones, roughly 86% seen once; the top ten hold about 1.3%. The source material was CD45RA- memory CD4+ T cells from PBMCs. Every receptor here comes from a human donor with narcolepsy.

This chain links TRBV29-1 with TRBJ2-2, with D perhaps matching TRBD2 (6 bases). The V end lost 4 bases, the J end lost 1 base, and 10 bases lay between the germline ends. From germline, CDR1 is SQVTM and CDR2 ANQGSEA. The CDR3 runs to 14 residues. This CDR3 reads CSVGVSGNTGELFF. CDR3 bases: TGCAGCGTTGGGGTTAGCGGGAACACCGGGGAGCTGTTTTTT.

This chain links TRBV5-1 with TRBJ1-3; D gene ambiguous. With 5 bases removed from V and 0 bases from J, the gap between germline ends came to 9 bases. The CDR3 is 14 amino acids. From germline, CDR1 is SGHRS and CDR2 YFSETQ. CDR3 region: CASSLDRSGNTIYF. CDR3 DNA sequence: TGCGCCAGCAGTCTTGACCGCTCTGGAAACACCATATATTTT.

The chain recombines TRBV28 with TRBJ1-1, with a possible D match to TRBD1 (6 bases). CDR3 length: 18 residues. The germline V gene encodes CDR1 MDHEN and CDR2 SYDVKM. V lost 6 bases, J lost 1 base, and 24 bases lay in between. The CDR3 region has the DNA TGTGCCAGCAGGTCCCGAACGAGGGCCCTAGGGGGGAACACTGAAGCTTTCTTT. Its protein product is CASRSRTRALGGNTEAFF.

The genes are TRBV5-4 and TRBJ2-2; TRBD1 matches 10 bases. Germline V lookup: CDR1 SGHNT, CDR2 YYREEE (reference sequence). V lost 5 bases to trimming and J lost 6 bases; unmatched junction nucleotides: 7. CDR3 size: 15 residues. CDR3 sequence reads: CASRSGTGVPGELFF. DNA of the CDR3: TGTGCCAGCAGATCCGGGACAGGGGTCCCCGGGGAGCTGTTTTTT.

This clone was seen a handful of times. Written as DNA, the CDR3 is TGCGCCAGCAGCCAAGTTGCAGGTCGGGAGCAGTACTTC. Translating it yields CASSQVAGREQYF. This rearrangement joins TRBV4-3 to TRBJ2-7; D is ambiguous. Trimming removed 1 base at V and 7 bases at J, with 11 bases between. The CDR3 is made up of 13 amino acids. Germline CDR1 is LGHNA and CDR2 is YSLEER.

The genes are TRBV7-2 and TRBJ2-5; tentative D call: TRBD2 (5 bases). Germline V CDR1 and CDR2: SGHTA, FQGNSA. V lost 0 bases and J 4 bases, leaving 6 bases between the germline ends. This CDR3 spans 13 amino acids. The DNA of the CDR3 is TGTGCCAGCAGCTTAGCGGGAGTAGAGACCCAGTACTTC. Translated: CASSLAGVETQYF.

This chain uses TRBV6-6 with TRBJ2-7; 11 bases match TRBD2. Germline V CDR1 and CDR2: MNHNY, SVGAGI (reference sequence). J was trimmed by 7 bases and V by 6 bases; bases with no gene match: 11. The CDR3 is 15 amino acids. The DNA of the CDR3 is TGTGCCAGCAGGAACAGGACTAGCGGGTGGAATGAGCAGTACTTC. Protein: CASRNRTSGWNEQYF.

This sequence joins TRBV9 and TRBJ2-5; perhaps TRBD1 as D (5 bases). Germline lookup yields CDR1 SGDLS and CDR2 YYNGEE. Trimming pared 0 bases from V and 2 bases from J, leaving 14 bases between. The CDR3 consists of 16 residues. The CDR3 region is CASSVAVGPQQETQYF. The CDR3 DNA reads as TGTGCCAGCAGCGTAGCGGTGGGGCCGCAACAAGAGACCCAGTACTTC.

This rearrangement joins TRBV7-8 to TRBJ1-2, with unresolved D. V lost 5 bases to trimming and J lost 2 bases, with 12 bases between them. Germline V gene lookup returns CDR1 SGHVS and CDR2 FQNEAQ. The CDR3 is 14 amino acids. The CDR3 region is CASSPEARNYGYTF. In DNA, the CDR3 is TGTGCCAGCAGCCCCGAGGCCCGAAACTATGGCTACACCTTC. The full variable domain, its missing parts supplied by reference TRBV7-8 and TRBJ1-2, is GAGVSQSPRYKVAKRGQDVALRCDPISGHVSLFWYQQALGQGPEFLTYFQNEAQLDKSGLPSDRFFAERPEGSVSTLKIQRTQQEDSAVYLCASSPEARNYGYTFGSGTRLTVV.

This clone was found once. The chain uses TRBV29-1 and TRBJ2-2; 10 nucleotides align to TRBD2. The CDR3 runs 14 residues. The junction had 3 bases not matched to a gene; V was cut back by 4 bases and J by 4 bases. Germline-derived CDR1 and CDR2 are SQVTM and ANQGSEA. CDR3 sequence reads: CSVGTSGGTGELFF. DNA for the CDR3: TGCAGCGTTGGGACTAGCGGTGGCACCGGGGAGCTGTTTTTT.

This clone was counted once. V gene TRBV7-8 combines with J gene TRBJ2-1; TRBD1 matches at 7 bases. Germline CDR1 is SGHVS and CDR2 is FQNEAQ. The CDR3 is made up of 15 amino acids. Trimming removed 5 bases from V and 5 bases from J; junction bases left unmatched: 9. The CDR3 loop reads CASSLRQGLDNEQFF. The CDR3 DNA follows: TGTGCCAGCAGCCTGAGACAGGGATTGGACAATGAGCAGTTCTTC.

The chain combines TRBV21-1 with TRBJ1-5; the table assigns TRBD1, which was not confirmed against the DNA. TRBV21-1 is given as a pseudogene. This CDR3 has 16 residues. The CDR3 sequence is CASSKVRDRVGQPQHF. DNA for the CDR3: TGTGCCAGCAGCAAAGTCCGGGACAGGGTGGGTCAGCCCCAGCATTTT.

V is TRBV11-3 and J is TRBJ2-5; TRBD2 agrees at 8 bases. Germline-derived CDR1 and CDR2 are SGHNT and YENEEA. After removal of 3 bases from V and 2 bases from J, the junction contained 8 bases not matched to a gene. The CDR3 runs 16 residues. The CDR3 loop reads CASSLGSGLGQETQYF. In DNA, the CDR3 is TGTGCCAGCAGCTTGGGTTCGGGACTAGGACAAGAGACCCAGTACTTC.

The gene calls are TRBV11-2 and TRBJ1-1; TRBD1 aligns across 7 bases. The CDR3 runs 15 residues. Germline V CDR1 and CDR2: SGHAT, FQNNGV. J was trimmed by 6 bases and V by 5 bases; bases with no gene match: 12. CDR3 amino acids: CASSLHSGGEAEAFF. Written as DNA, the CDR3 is TGTGCCAGCAGCCTACACTCAGGGGGTGAAGCTGAAGCTTTCTTT.